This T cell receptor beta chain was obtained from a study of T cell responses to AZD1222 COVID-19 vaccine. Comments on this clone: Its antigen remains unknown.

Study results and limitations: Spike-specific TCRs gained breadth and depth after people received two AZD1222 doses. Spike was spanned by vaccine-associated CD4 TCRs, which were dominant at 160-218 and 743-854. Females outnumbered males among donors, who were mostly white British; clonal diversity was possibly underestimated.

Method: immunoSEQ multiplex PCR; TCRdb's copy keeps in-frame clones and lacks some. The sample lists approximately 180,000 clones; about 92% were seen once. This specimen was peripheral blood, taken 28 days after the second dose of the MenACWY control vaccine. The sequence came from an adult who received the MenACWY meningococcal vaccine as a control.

The CDR3 DNA sequence: TGTGCCAGCAGCTTAAGTCTCACCCAGCCACCCCTCCACTTT. The encoded protein is CASSLSLTQPPLHF. V is TRBV7-2 and J is TRBJ1-6; no clear D gene. Germline-derived CDR1 and CDR2 are SGHTA and FQGNSA. V was cut by 2 bases and J by 11 bases, with 13 bases left in between. The CDR3 covers 14 residues.